The 20 T cell receptor beta chains presented below share a single source sample, sequenced in a study of T cell responses to AZD1222 COVID-19 vaccine. The protocol was immunoSEQ multiplex PCR, while the TCRdb copy is restricted to in-frame clones and leaves out a portion. The sample includes under 25,000 clones, approximately 88% of them seen just once. The sample was peripheral blood, taken 28 days after the second AZD1222 dose. The receptors stem from an adult who received the AZD1222 COVID-19 vaccine.

V usage is TRBV3-1 (or the pseudogene TRBV3-2) and J usage is TRBJ2-1; possibly TRBD1 for D (5 bases). The CDR3 consists of 13 residues. CDR1 is LGHDT and CDR2 is YNNKEL in the germline V gene (reference sequence). V lost 1 base, J lost 7 bases, and 8 bases lay in between. The CDR3 protein is CASSQVSGNEQFF. The CDR3 bases are TGTGCCAGCAGCCAAGTTTCAGGGAATGAGCAGTTCTTC.

This clone was detected a few times. The V gene is TRBV4-1, the J gene TRBJ2-2; 7 positions match TRBD1. There are 17 residues in the CDR3. Germline CDR1 and CDR2: MGHRA and YSYEKL. The V gene end was trimmed by 1 base and the J gene end by 5 bases; junction bases not matched to a gene: 10. This CDR3 reads CASSQGPTGWRTGELFF. In DNA, the CDR3 is TGCGCCAGCAGCCAAGGGCCGACAGGGTGGCGGACCGGGGAGCTGTTTTTT.

The V call is TRBV11-2, the J call TRBJ2-5; 12 positions agree with TRBD1. The CDR3 spans 17 residues. From germline, CDR1 is SGHAT and CDR2 FQNNGV. The V segment lost 5 bases and the J segment 5 bases; nucleotides outside the gene matches: 12. CDR3 DNA sequence: TGTGCCAGCAGCCCCACCGGGGGACAGGGGGCTTCCGAGACCCAGTACTTC. It yields the protein CASSPTGGQGASETQYF.

The V gene is TRBV6-6, the J gene TRBJ2-1; TRBD1 might be the D (6 bases). Trimming took 5 bases from V and 9 from J, leaving 17 bases between them. The CDR3 length is 14 residues. Per the germline V gene, CDR1 is MNHNY and CDR2 is SVGAGI (reference sequence). The CDR3 is CASSPNRQDGEQFF. CDR3 DNA: TGTGCCAGCAGTCCGAACCGACAGGATGGTGAGCAGTTCTTC.

CDR3 DNA: TGTGCCAGCAGTCGAGAGGGACAAGTCAACACTGAAGCTTTCTTT. This encodes CASSREGQVNTEAFF. V is TRBV2 and J is TRBJ1-1; a possible D gene is TRBD1 (6 bases). Germline V gene lookup returns CDR1 SNHLY and CDR2 FYNNEI. The CDR3 sequence is 15 residues long. Trimming cost V 5 bases and J 2 bases, with 15 bases left between them.

This chain links TRBV6-2 or TRBV6-3 with TRBJ1-5; D uncertain. V lost 1 base, J lost 4 bases, and 14 bases lay in between. Germline-derived CDR1 and CDR2 are MNHEY and SVGEGT. The CDR3 extends over 16 amino acids. CDR3 loop: CASSYFGLGGNQPQHF. CDR3 in DNA: TGTGCCAGCAGTTACTTTGGTTTAGGCGGTAATCAGCCCCAGCATTTT.

This clone was seen only a few times. The V call is TRBV5-1, the J call TRBJ2-1; TRBD2 matches at 9 bases. This CDR3 is 13 amino acids long. After removal of 3 bases from V and 9 bases from J, the junction contained 4 bases not matched to a gene. Germline CDR1 SGHRS, CDR2 YFSETQ. The DNA for the CDR3 is TGCGCCAGCAGCTCCGGACTAGCGCGTGAGCAGTTCTTC. This translates into CASSSGLAREQFF. Full variable domain (missing parts from reference TRBV5-1 and TRBJ2-1): KAGVTQTPRYLIKTRGQQVTLSCSPISGHRSVSWYQQTPGQGLQFLFEYFSETQRNKGNFPGRFSGRQFSNSRSEMNVSTLELGDSALYLCASSSGLAREQFFGPGTRLTVL.

The rearrangement joins TRBV27 to TRBJ1-4; no definite D call. Germline V lookup: CDR1 MNHEY, CDR2 SMNVEV (reference sequence). CDR3 length: 15 amino acids. V lost 5 bases, J lost 3 bases, and 13 bases lay in between. The DNA of the CDR3 is TGTGCCAGCAGTAGAAGAGGAGACCCTAATGAAAAACTGTTTTTT. It is translated as CASSRRGDPNEKLFF.

The gene calls are TRBV19 and TRBJ2-5; 10 nucleotides match TRBD1. The J segment lost 0 bases and the V segment lost 5 bases, leaving 6 bases of the junction unmatched. CDR1 and CDR2 from the germline V gene are LNHDA and SQIVND (reference sequence). This CDR3 comprises 16 residues. The CDR3 here is CASSQTGQGYQETQYF. The DNA of the CDR3 is TGTGCCAGTAGTCAAACGGGACAGGGGTACCAAGAGACCCAGTACTTC.

This clone appeared a few times. This rearrangement joins TRBV24-1 to TRBJ2-1, with D perhaps matching TRBD1 or TRBD2 (6 bases each). V gave up 3 bases and J gave up 2 bases, with 7 bases separating them. This CDR3 contains 14 residues. Germline CDR1 KGHDR, CDR2 SFDVKD. The CDR3, as DNA: TGTGCCACCAGTGATGGGGGGCCCTACAATGAGCAGTTCTTC. Translation gives CATSDGGPYNEQFF.

The chain's CDR3 is CATSRGGARGYEQYF. DNA of the CDR3: TGTGCCACCAGCAGAGGAGGGGCCAGGGGCTACGAGCAGTACTTC. The chain employs TRBV15 and TRBJ2-7, with TRBD1 as a possible D gene (6 bases). Germline CDR1 is LNHNV and CDR2 is YYDKDF (reference sequence). The CDR3 totals 15 residues. V dropped 1 base and J dropped 3 bases, with 13 bases sitting between them.

This CDR3 reads CASSFGLAGGADTQYF. The CDR3 DNA is TGTGCCAGCAGCTTTGGACTAGCGGGAGGGGCGGATACGCAGTATTTT. This sequence joins TRBV7-2 and TRBJ2-3, with 15 positions matching TRBD2. V lost 3 bases, J lost 6 bases, and 4 bases stayed unmatched. Germline CDR1 and CDR2: SGHTA and FQGNSA. The CDR3 contains 16 residues. Supplemented by reference TRBV7-2 and TRBJ2-3, the full variable domain reads GAGVSQSPSNKVTEKGKDVELRCDPISGHTALYWYRQSLGQGLEFLIYFQGNSAPDKSGLPSDRFSAERTGGSVSTLTIQRTQQEDSAVYLCASSFGLAGGADTQYFGPGTRLTVL.

The chain carries TRBV5-1 and TRBJ2-7, with TRBD1 identical over 8 bases. Germline trimming cut 4 bases from V and 1 base from J; bases unmatched to any gene: 4. Germline V CDR1 and CDR2: SGHRS, YFSETQ. This CDR3 spans 14 amino acids. The CDR3 DNA follows: TGCGCCAGCAGCCCGGGACAGGCTTCCTACGAGCAGTACTTC. This codes for CASSPGQASYEQYF.

The chain recombines TRBV14 with TRBJ2-1, with 8 nucleotides matching TRBD2. The J segment lost 6 bases and the V segment lost 6 bases, leaving 10 bases of the junction unmatched. Per germline, CDR1 SGHDN and CDR2 FVKESK. The CDR3 runs to 15 residues. Here the CDR3 reads CASRPAGVLINEQFF. CDR3 in DNA: TGTGCCAGCAGGCCAGCGGGAGTGCTCATCAATGAGCAGTTCTTC.

This clone showed up just a few times. The V and J genes are TRBV11-3 and TRBJ2-1; no clear D gene. Trimming removed 3 bases from V and 2 bases from J, with 8 bases in between. The CDR3 contains 14 residues. CDR1 is SGHNT and CDR2 is YENEEA in the germline V gene. The CDR3 loop reads CASSLGRAYNEQFF. DNA of the CDR3: TGTGCCAGCAGCTTGGGTAGGGCCTACAATGAGCAGTTCTTC.

The rearrangement links TRBV4-1 to TRBJ1-1, with unresolved D. This CDR3 region has 15 residues. V lost 1 base and J lost 1, with 10 bases in between. Germline-derived CDR1 and CDR2 are MGHRA and YSYEKL. The CDR3 nucleotides are TGCGCCAGCAGCCAAGGAGAACAGAGGAACACTGAAGCTTTCTTT. The encoded protein is CASSQGEQRNTEAFF.

The chain combines TRBV7-2 with TRBJ2-7; D call uncertain. Germline CDR1 SGHTA, CDR2 FQGNSA. Trimming removed 1 base at V and 2 bases at J, with 9 bases between. CDR3 length: 14 residues. The CDR3 here is CASSLVTIAYEQYF. DNA for the CDR3: TGTGCCAGCAGCTTAGTCACGATAGCCTACGAGCAGTACTTC.

The genes are TRBV27 and TRBJ2-1; D is undetermined. V was trimmed by 8 bases and J by 6 bases, leaving 11 bases between them. Germline assignment: CDR1 MNHEY and CDR2 SMNVEV (reference sequence). This CDR3 spans 12 amino acids. The CDR3 DNA reads as TGTGCCAGCCGTGGGATGCGCAATGAGCAGTTCTTC. Translating it yields CASRGMRNEQFF.

The chain combines TRBV19 with TRBJ2-5; a possible D gene is TRBD2 (5 bases). This CDR3 contains 11 residues. V was shortened by 9 bases and J by 4 bases, with 9 bases between the two germline ends. The germline V gene has CDR1 LNHDA and CDR2 SQIVND (reference sequence). CDR3 sequence (DNA): TGTGCCAGCGGGAAGCCAGAGACCCAGTACTTC. Its protein product is CASGKPETQYF.

This clone occurred once. The gene calls are TRBV5-4 and TRBJ2-2, with D perhaps matching TRBD1 or TRBD2 (5 bases each). Trimming removed 7 bases at V and 7 bases at J, with 17 bases between. The germline CDR1 and CDR2 sequences are SGHNT and YYREEE (reference sequence). The CDR3 length is 14 residues. CDR3 sequence: CASQRYNRGGELFF. CDR3 coding DNA: TGTGCCAGCCAGCGGTACAATAGGGGCGGGGAGCTGTTTTTT.